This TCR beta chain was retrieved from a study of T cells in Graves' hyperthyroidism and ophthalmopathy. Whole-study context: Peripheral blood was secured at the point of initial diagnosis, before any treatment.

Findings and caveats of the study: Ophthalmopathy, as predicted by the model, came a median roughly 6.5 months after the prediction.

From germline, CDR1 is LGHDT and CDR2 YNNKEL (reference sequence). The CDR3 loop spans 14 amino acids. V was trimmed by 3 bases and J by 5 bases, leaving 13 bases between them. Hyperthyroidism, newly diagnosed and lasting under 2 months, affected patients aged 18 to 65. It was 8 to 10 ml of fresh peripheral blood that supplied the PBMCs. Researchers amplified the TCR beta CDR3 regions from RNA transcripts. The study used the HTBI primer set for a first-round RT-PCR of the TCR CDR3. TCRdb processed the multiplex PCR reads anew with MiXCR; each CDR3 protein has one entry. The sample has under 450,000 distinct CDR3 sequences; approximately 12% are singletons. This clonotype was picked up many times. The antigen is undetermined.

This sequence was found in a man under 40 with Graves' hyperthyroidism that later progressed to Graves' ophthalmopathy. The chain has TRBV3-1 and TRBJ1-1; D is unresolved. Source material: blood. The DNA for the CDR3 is TGTGCCAGCAGCCACCCACTTGGCGAGACTGAAGCTTTCTTT. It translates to CASSHPLGETEAFF. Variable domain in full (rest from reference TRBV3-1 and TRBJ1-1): DTAVSQTPKYLVTQMGNDKSIKCEQNLGHDTMYWYKQDSKKFLKIMFSYNNKELIINETVPNRFSPKSPDKAHLNLHINSLELGDSAVYFCASSHPLGETEAFFGQGTRLTVV.